Below are 19 T cell receptor beta chains sequenced from a single sample in a study of beta chain features in type 1 diabetes. Study outcomes and limitations: Type 1 diabetes patients had TCRB CDR3s that were shorter (moderately but significantly so) in all four CD4+ subsets.

No antigen is known for these receptors. Expressed TCRB transcripts got sequenced, as all isolated RNA was reverse transcribed. The data were produced by immunoSEQ multiplex PCR, yet TCRdb's version contains in-frame clones alone and is incomplete. The sample has around 690,000 clones, 9.5% to 15% seen once; the top ten hold roughly 0.12%. The sequenced sample consisted of naive CD4+ T cells from blood. The receptors shown here come from a man aged 30 to 39 with type 1 diabetes.

V is TRBV7-9 and J is TRBJ1-4; a weak D match, TRBD1 (6 bases). CDR3 length: 14 amino acids. V was clipped by 1 base and J by 13 bases, with 16 bases between them. CDR1 SEHNR and CDR2 FQNEAQ come from the germline V gene (reference sequence). The CDR3 sequence: CASSLVPQGPGLFF. DNA of the CDR3: TGTGCCAGCAGCTTAGTACCCCAGGGGCCAGGACTGTTTTTT.

This clone occurred a few times. V and J are TRBV2 and TRBJ1-3; D call uncertain. This CDR3 is 16 amino acids long. In germline, CDR1 is SNHLY, CDR2 FYNNEI. The V end was cut by 7 bases, the J end by 2 bases, with 18 bases between. The CDR3 is CASTSRQGAAGNTIYF. CDR3 sequence (DNA): TGTGCCAGCACTTCCCGACAAGGAGCCGCTGGAAACACCATATATTTT.

The chain employs TRBV7-8 and TRBJ2-1; D call uncertain. CDR1 is SGHVS, CDR2 FQNEAQ, per germline. Trimming took 5 bases from V and 7 from J, leaving 18 bases between them. The CDR3 length is 15 residues. The CDR3 nucleotides read TGTGCCAGCAGCGCCTCTCCTCAAGGGCGAAATGAGCAGTTCTTC. Translation: CASSASPQGRNEQFF.

The CDR3 reads CASSRQGTDEKLFF. CDR3 in DNA: TGTGCCAGCAGTAGACAAGGGACAGATGAAAAACTGTTTTTT. The chain links TRBV6-5 to TRBJ1-4; 7 nucleotides agree with TRBD1. V gave up 5 bases and J gave up 6 bases; unmatched junction bases: 6. From germline, CDR1 is MNHEY and CDR2 SVGAGI. The CDR3 is 14 amino acids.

The sample holds a few counts of this clone. The V and J genes are TRBV7-2 and TRBJ2-7; D may correspond to TRBD1 or TRBD2 (5 bases each). The CDR3 spans 15 residues. V lost 5 bases and J lost 3, with 17 bases in between. Germline loops: CDR1 SGHTA, CDR2 FQGNSA. The CDR3 spells CASSPLPGTHYEQYF. CDR3 DNA: TGTGCCAGCAGCCCACTTCCCGGGACCCACTACGAGCAGTACTTC.

CDR3 amino acids: CASSRKSGQGDEQYF. CDR3 nucleotide sequence: TGTGCCAGCAGCCGAAAGTCGGGACAGGGGGACGAGCAGTACTTC. The V gene is TRBV6-5, the J gene TRBJ2-7; 11 positions match TRBD1. The CDR3 has 15 residues. The ends lost 6 bases at V and 5 bases at J; junction bases unmatched: 9. The germline V gene encodes CDR1 MNHEY and CDR2 SVGAGI.

Worth noting for this clone: This sample includes further DNA sequences coding for the same CDR3. The chain carries TRBV9 and TRBJ2-1; D not resolved. The CDR3 runs 12 residues. Germline CDR1 reads SGDLS; CDR2 reads YYNGEE. The ends were cut back, 4 bases at V and 0 bases at J, with 2 bases in the middle. The CDR3: CASSPSYNEQFF. Written as DNA, the CDR3 is TGTGCCAGCAGCCCCTCCTACAATGAGCAGTTCTTC.

The rearrangement uses TRBV25-1 and TRBJ1-3; the D is unclear. Trimming stripped 3 bases from V and 6 bases from J, with 12 bases between. Germline V gene sequence: CDR1 MGHDK, CDR2 SYGVNS. There are 14 residues in the CDR3. CDR3 in DNA: TGTGCCAGCAGTGATCCCGAAAGGACAAACACCATATATTTT. This translates into CASSDPERTNTIYF.

The chain uses TRBV10-3 and TRBJ1-6; 7 bases line up with TRBD1. The ends lost 6 bases at V and 0 bases at J; junction bases unmatched: 5. CDR1 is ENHRY and CDR2 is SYGVKD in the germline V gene. This CDR3 is built from 16 residues. CDR3 DNA sequence: TGTGCCATCAGCCGACAGGGAAGCTCCTATAATTCACCCCTCCACTTT. This translates into CAISRQGSSYNSPLHF.

This clone has just a few counts. The chain carries TRBV7-2 and TRBJ1-1, with D possibly matching TRBD1 (5 bases). The CDR3 runs 13 residues. V gave up 3 bases and J gave up 3 bases, with 8 bases separating them. Germline values: CDR1 SGHTA, CDR2 FQGNSA. CDR3 nucleotide sequence: TGTGCCAGCAGCTTTTCAGGGTACACTGAAGCTTTCTTT. Protein: CASSFSGYTEAFF.

This clone showed up just a few times. This chain joins TRBV29-1 and TRBJ1-2; D not certain. The V end was cut by 6 bases, the J end by 4 bases, with 6 bases between. CDR1 and CDR2 (germline): SQVTM, ANQGSEA. CDR3 size: 10 residues. The CDR3 region is CSVDTYGYTF. Written as DNA, the CDR3 is TGCAGCGTCGACACCTATGGCTACACCTTC.

The rearrangement links TRBV25-1 to TRBJ1-6; TRBD1 agrees at 9 bases. Per the germline V gene, CDR1 is MGHDK and CDR2 is SYGVNS. The CDR3 runs 16 residues. The V gene end was trimmed by 0 bases and the J gene end by 10 bases; junction bases not matched to a gene: 7. The CDR3 nucleotides are TGTGCCAGCAGTGAATATGGGGGACAGGGTGAATCACCCCTCCACTTT. Translation gives CASSEYGGQGESPLHF.

This chain links TRBV4-3 with TRBJ1-6, with 9 bases matching TRBD1. The V gene end was trimmed by 1 base and the J gene end by 10 bases; junction bases not matched to a gene: 8. CDR1 LGHNA and CDR2 YSLEER come from the germline V gene. The CDR3 loop spans 16 amino acids. CDR3 region: CASSQVVLTGGSPLHF. As DNA, the CDR3 is TGCGCCAGCAGCCAAGTCGTCCTGACAGGGGGGTCACCCCTCCACTTT.

V usage is TRBV2 and J usage is TRBJ2-5; 11 bases line up with TRBD2. Germline values: CDR1 SNHLY, CDR2 FYNNEI. This CDR3 is 14 amino acids long. The junction had 4 bases not matched to a gene; V was cut back by 8 bases and J by 2 bases. CDR3 loop: CASVGTSGQETQYF. In DNA, the CDR3 is TGTGCCAGCGTAGGGACTAGCGGACAAGAGACCCAGTACTTC.

The chain links TRBV19 to TRBJ1-2; a possible D gene is TRBD1 (6 bases). The CDR3 loop spans 15 amino acids. Trimming removed 10 bases at V and 7 bases at J, with 25 bases between. Per the germline V gene, CDR1 is LNHDA and CDR2 is SQIVND (reference sequence). The CDR3 protein is CATSRAQGNLAGYTF. CDR3 DNA sequence: TGTGCCACCTCAAGGGCACAGGGTAATTTGGCTGGCTACACCTTC.

This clone was seen a handful of times. The chain recombines TRBV11-2 with TRBJ2-7; D may be TRBD1 (6 bases). Germline CDR1 SGHAT, CDR2 FQNNGV. Between the trimmed V and J ends, which lost 5 bases and 5 bases, there was a span of 19 bases. CDR3 length equals 15 residues. The CDR3 sequence is CASSAQITPGDEQYF. In DNA form, the CDR3 reads TGTGCCAGCAGCGCCCAGATCACACCAGGGGACGAGCAGTACTTC.

The sample holds a few counts of this clone. The chain recombines TRBV7-2 with TRBJ1-6; D gene ambiguous. The V gene's germline CDR1 is SGHTA and CDR2 FQGNSA. The CDR3 totals 12 residues. Trimming pared 4 bases from V and 10 bases from J, leaving 8 bases between. The CDR3 reads CASSSDLSPLHF. CDR3 nucleotides: TGTGCCAGCAGCTCAGATCTATCACCCCTCCACTTT.

This clone has more than one count but fewer than ten. This chain connects TRBV5-1 to TRBJ2-7; D might be TRBD2 (5 bases). Germline values: CDR1 SGHRS, CDR2 YFSETQ. Trimming took 1 base from V and 1 from J, leaving 9 bases between them. The CDR3 contains 14 residues. The CDR3 sequence is CASSLYGESYEQYF. The CDR3 DNA reads as TGCGCCAGCAGCTTGTACGGGGAATCCTACGAGCAGTACTTC.

The chain carries TRBV9 and TRBJ2-2; 10 nucleotides match TRBD1. CDR1 is SGDLS and CDR2 is YYNGEE in the germline V gene. Trimming removed 3 bases from V and 4 bases from J; junction bases left unmatched: 6. This CDR3 has 16 residues. In DNA, the CDR3 is TGTGCCAGCAGCGCAGGGACAGGGGCCGTCACCGGGGAGCTGTTTTTT. It specifies CASSAGTGAVTGELFF.